This TCR beta chain was obtained from a study of cytomegalovirus exposure and HLA in healthy donors. Study conclusions and caveats: A later analysis linked a missense variant in DCLRE1C to the trimming of TCR beta V and J genes.

On this clone itself: Its antigen is not known.

The PCR had 60 Vbeta and 13 Jbeta primers. Profiling relied on immunoSEQ multiplex PCR, and the TCRdb table lists in-frame clones only, not all of them. The table lists approximately 100,000 clones, 70% of them singletons. V lost 8 bases and J lost 0, with 3 bases in between. Germline assignment: CDR1 MNHEY and CDR2 SMNVEV (reference sequence). The CDR3 consists of 11 residues. The chain uses TRBV27 and TRBJ2-3, with D unclear. The sample comprised PBMCs. This clonotype was sampled from a man aged 40-49 years in good health and CMV-seropositive. CDR3 nucleotide sequence: TGTGCCAGCCTGAGCACAGATACGCAGTATTTT. Translating gives CASLSTDTQYF.